The rows below give T cell receptor beta chains drawn from one sample of a study of blood T cell repertoires in COVID-19. The assay was immunoSEQ multiplex PCR, and TCRdb's table has in-frame clones only and misses some. The sample has tens of thousands of clones, more than 70% seen once; the top ten hold roughly 2.4%. The sample comprised peripheral blood. These receptors all come from a man between 70 and 80 years old with COVID-19, enrolled during active disease. The CDR3 runs from the conserved cysteine through the conserved F or W. A D gene is named only where the DNA matches it firmly. Part of the rows lack a size; the others show once, few, many or a class for expanded clones.

D gene: TRBD1
V gene: TRBV24-1
J gene: TRBJ2-3
clone size: -
CDR3 DNA: TGTGCCACCAGTGATTTCGGACAGGGGATACATTACACAGATACGCAGTATTTT
CDR3 protein: CATSDFGQGIHYTDTQYF

D gene: TRBD1
V gene: TRBV5-1
J gene: TRBJ1-5
clone size: -
CDR3 DNA: TGCGCCAGCAGCTTGGGCGGGACAGGGAGGGATCAGCCCCAGCATTTT
CDR3 protein: CASSLGGTGRDQPQHF

D gene: TRBD1
V gene: TRBV2
J gene: TRBJ2-7
clone size: -
CDR3 DNA: TGTGCCAGCAGTGAAAGGGACAGGGGAGCCTACGAGCAGTACTTC
CDR3 protein: CASSERDRGAYEQYF

D gene: -
V gene: TRBV28
J gene: TRBJ1-3
clone size: once
CDR3 DNA: TGTGCCAGCAGTCCAACAGGGCCGACTGGAAACACCATATATTTT
CDR3 protein: CASSPTGPTGNTIYF

D gene: TRBD2
V gene: TRBV4-2
J gene: TRBJ2-7
clone size: -
CDR3 DNA: TGTGCCAGCAGACAAGATATGGGACTAGCGGGCATTGAGCAGTACTTC
CDR3 protein: CASRQDMGLAGIEQYF

D gene: TRBD1
V gene: TRBV5-1
J gene: TRBJ1-1
clone size: -
CDR3 DNA: TGCGCCAGCAGCTCGAGAGGAGTCGGGACAGGGGGCCGAGGGATTGAAGCTTTCTTT
CDR3 protein: CASSSRGVGTGGRGIEAFF

D gene: TRBD2
V gene: TRBV20-1
J gene: TRBJ2-7
clone size: -
CDR3 DNA: TGCAGTGCTAGTTTGGGAGGGTTCGACGAGCAGTACTTC
CDR3 protein: CSASLGGFDEQYF

D gene: -
V gene: TRBV11-2
J gene: TRBJ2-7
clone size: once
CDR3 DNA: TGTGCCAGCAGCTTAGGATGGACAGTTGGCGGTTACGAGCAGTACTTC
CDR3 protein: CASSLGWTVGGYEQYF

D gene: -
V gene: TRBV28
J gene: TRBJ2-7
clone size: -
CDR3 DNA: TGTGCCAGCAGTTTCGTGTACGAGCAGTACTTC
CDR3 protein: CASSFVYEQYF

D gene: TRBD1
V gene: TRBV28
J gene: TRBJ1-2
clone size: -
CDR3 DNA: TGTGCCAGCAGTCTAGGACAGGCCATCTATGGCTACACCTTC
CDR3 protein: CASSLGQAIYGYTF

D gene: -
V gene: TRBV5-6
J gene: TRBJ1-5
clone size: -
CDR3 DNA: TGTGCCAGCAGTTCAGCGAGCAATCAGCCCCAGCATTTT
CDR3 protein: CASSSASNQPQHF

D gene: TRBD2
V gene: TRBV6-6
J gene: TRBJ2-1
clone size: few
CDR3 DNA: TGTGCCAGCACGGCGGGAGGAGGCTATGAGCAGTTCTTC
CDR3 protein: CASTAGGGYEQFF

D gene: -
V gene: TRBV18
J gene: TRBJ2-6
clone size: once
CDR3 DNA: TGTGCCAGCTCACCACCTTTGGGTGGAGAGGGATCTGGGGCCAACGTCCTGACTTTC
CDR3 protein: CASSPPLGGEGSGANVLTF

D gene: TRBD2
V gene: TRBV9
J gene: TRBJ2-1
clone size: once
CDR3 DNA: TGTGCCAGCAGCGTGCGGGAGTTTTCCTACAATGAGCAGTTCTTC
CDR3 protein: CASSVREFSYNEQFF

D gene: TRBD1
V gene: TRBV5-6
J gene: TRBJ2-2
clone size: -
CDR3 DNA: TGTGCCAGCAGCCGACAGGGGGGGAACACCGGGGAGCTGTTTTTT
CDR3 protein: CASSRQGGNTGELFF

D gene: -
V gene: TRBV29-1
J gene: TRBJ1-2
clone size: -
CDR3 DNA: TGCAGCGTTGCGCAGAACTATGGCTACACCTTC
CDR3 protein: CSVAQNYGYTF

D gene: -
V gene: TRBV7-2
J gene: TRBJ2-5
clone size: -
CDR3 DNA: TGTGCCAGCAGCTTAGAGCACAGGGCATCCGTGGGGACCCAGTACTTC
CDR3 protein: CASSLEHRASVGTQYF

D gene: TRBD1
V gene: TRBV19
J gene: TRBJ1-5
clone size: once
CDR3 DNA: TGTGCCAGTAGTATAGACGGGACAGCCTGGAGCAATCAGCCCCAGCATTTT
CDR3 protein: CASSIDGTAWSNQPQHF

D gene: TRBD1
V gene: TRBV28
J gene: TRBJ2-7
clone size: -
CDR3 DNA: TGTGCCAGCAGTCCCGGGACAGGGCTTTCCTACGAGCAGTACTTC
CDR3 protein: CASSPGTGLSYEQYF

D gene: TRBD2
V gene: TRBV9
J gene: TRBJ2-1
clone size: -
CDR3 DNA: TGTGCCAGCAGCGTCGCCACTAGCGGCGAGCAGTTCTTC
CDR3 protein: CASSVATSGEQFF

D gene: -
V gene: TRBV19
J gene: TRBJ1-4
clone size: -
CDR3 DNA: TGTGCCAGTAGCTCGGGGGACGGTGAAACTAATGAAAAACTGTTTTTT
CDR3 protein: CASSSGDGETNEKLFF

D gene: TRBD2
V gene: TRBV5-8
J gene: TRBJ2-1
clone size: -
CDR3 DNA: TGTGCCAGCAGCTTACTAGCGGGAAATTTATATGAGCAGTTCTTC
CDR3 protein: CASSLLAGNLYEQFF

D gene: -
V gene: TRBV19
J gene: TRBJ1-5
clone size: -
CDR3 DNA: TGTGCCAGTAGTACCCTAAAAAATCAGCCCCAGCATTTT
CDR3 protein: CASSTLKNQPQHF

D gene: TRBD2
V gene: TRBV5-1
J gene: TRBJ2-1
clone size: -
CDR3 DNA: TGCGCCGCCCGGTCTGATCCGGGACTATCCGGTTCGCGAGGATCCTACAATGAGCAGTTCTTC
CDR3 protein: CAARSDPGLSGSRGSYNEQFF

D gene: TRBD1
V gene: TRBV18
J gene: TRBJ2-7
clone size: -
CDR3 DNA: TGTGCCAGCTCTTCACGGACAGGGAGCTCCTACGAGCAGTACTTC
CDR3 protein: CASSSRTGSSYEQYF

D gene: TRBD2
V gene: TRBV4-3
J gene: TRBJ2-7
clone size: -
CDR3 DNA: TGCGCCAGCAGCCAGACCGGGACTAGCGGCCGCTACGAGCAGTACTTC
CDR3 protein: CASSQTGTSGRYEQYF

D gene: TRBD2
V gene: TRBV5-5
J gene: TRBJ2-7
clone size: -
CDR3 DNA: TGTGCCAGCAGCTTGGCCGTGGGAGGGGCTGCCTACGAGCAGTACTTC
CDR3 protein: CASSLAVGGAAYEQYF

D gene: TRBD1
V gene: TRBV7-9
J gene: TRBJ1-1
clone size: -
CDR3 DNA: TGTGCCAGCAGCCCCCCTCCCCCGACAGGGGGCACTGAAGCTTTCTTT
CDR3 protein: CASSPPPPTGGTEAFF

D gene: -
V gene: TRBV3-1/TRBV3-2
J gene: TRBJ1-5
clone size: -
CDR3 DNA: TGTGCCAGCAGCTTGGGGGCAAGCAATCAGCCCCAGCATTTT
CDR3 protein: CASSLGASNQPQHF

D gene: TRBD2
V gene: TRBV29-1
J gene: TRBJ2-5
clone size: -
CDR3 DNA: TGCAGCGGTGGACTAGCGGGAGTGCCCCAAGAGACCCAGTACTTC
CDR3 protein: CSGGLAGVPQETQYF

D gene: -
V gene: TRBV3-1/TRBV3-2
J gene: TRBJ2-2
clone size: once
CDR3 DNA: TGTGCCAGCAGCCCGCTAGCGGGGGAGCTGTTTTTT
CDR3 protein: CASSPLAGELFF

D gene: -
V gene: TRBV10-3
J gene: TRBJ1-1
clone size: -
CDR3 DNA: TGTGCCATCAGCAGCTCGGGGTTGAACACTGAAGCTTTCTTT
CDR3 protein: CAISSSGLNTEAFF

D gene: -
V gene: TRBV10-3
J gene: TRBJ1-3
clone size: -
CDR3 DNA: TGTGCCATCAGGGAAGAGGAAAACACCATATATTTT
CDR3 protein: CAIREEENTIYF

D gene: -
V gene: TRBV18
J gene: TRBJ2-7
clone size: once
CDR3 DNA: TGTGCCAGCTCATCCGGAGTGATCAGGGCTGTCGAGCAGTACTTC
CDR3 protein: CASSSGVIRAVEQYF